Each of the 23 T cell receptor beta chains below was sequenced from the same sample in a study of response to subunit inactivated influenza vaccine. TCRdb itself ran the RT-PCR reads through MiXCR, one entry per CDR3 protein. The repertoire holds about half a million distinct CDR3 sequences, with approximately 11% as singletons. The sequenced sample was PBMCs from blood, obtained 35 to 45 days after vaccination. The receptors come from a man in his fifties who received an inactivated influenza vaccine.

The CDR3 DNA is TGCAGCGTTTCTCGGGACAGGGGGCGGGAGACCCAGTACTTC. It is translated as CSVSRDRGRETQYF. The chain joins TRBV29-1 to TRBJ2-5; 12 positions agree with TRBD1. V lost 5 bases, J lost 5 bases, and 6 bases stayed unmatched. The germline gives CDR1 SQVTM, CDR2 ANQGSEA. The CDR3 totals 14 residues.

The gene calls are TRBV7-3 and TRBJ2-2; D remains ambiguous. CDR3 size: 13 residues. Germline V gene data show CDR1 as SGHTA and CDR2 as FQGTGA. V was pared by 5 bases and J by 7 bases, with 11 bases between. The CDR3 spells CASSRDVGGELFF. CDR3 nucleotide sequence: TGTGCCAGCAGCAGAGACGTGGGCGGGGAGCTGTTTTTT.

The rearrangement joins TRBV11-2 to TRBJ2-5, with 8 bases matching TRBD2. Germline-derived CDR1 and CDR2 are SGHAT and FQNNGV. The CDR3 is 17 amino acids. With 1 base clipped from V and 5 bases from J, the junction kept 12 bases outside the gene matches. The DNA for the CDR3 is TGTGCCAGCAGCTTAGTTTGGCGAGCGGGAGTCCGGGAGACCCAGTACTTC. Amino acid sequence: CASSLVWRAGVRETQYF. Full variable domain (missing parts from reference TRBV11-2 and TRBJ2-5): EAGVAQSPRYKIIEKRQSVAFWCNPISGHATLYWYQQILGQGPKLLIQFQNNGVVDDSQLPKDRFSAERLKGVDSTLKIQPAKLEDSAVYLCASSLVWRAGVRETQYFGPGTRLLVL.

The gene calls are TRBV7-2 and TRBJ2-7, with D unclear. The CDR3 has 13 residues. In germline, CDR1 is SGHTA, CDR2 FQGNSA. V was shortened by 5 bases and J by 7 bases, with 15 bases between the two germline ends. The CDR3 is CASSAGPSREQYF. Here the CDR3 DNA reads TGTGCCAGCAGCGCTGGACCCAGCAGGGAGCAGTACTTC.

J is TRBJ1-2 and V is TRBV28; TRBD1 might be the D (5 bases). Germline-derived CDR1 and CDR2 are MDHEN and SYDVKM. The CDR3 is made up of 13 amino acids. The V gene lost 5 bases and the J gene lost 6 bases, with 13 bases spanning the gap. This chain's CDR3 is CASSLLGEHGYTF. CDR3 DNA sequence: TGTGCCAGCAGTCTTCTAGGGGAACATGGCTACACCTTC.

The rearrangement uses TRBV3-1 and TRBJ2-7; D perhaps matches TRBD2 (5 bases). This CDR3 is built from 14 residues. From germline, CDR1 is LGHDT and CDR2 YNNKEL (reference sequence). V gave up 4 bases and J gave up 4 bases, with 14 bases separating them. The CDR3 protein is CASSRTSLGYEQYF. CDR3 sequence (DNA): TGTGCCAGCAGCCGAACTAGTCTTGGGTACGAGCAGTACTTC.

The chain is built from TRBV6-2 or TRBV6-3 and TRBJ2-5; D is unclear. Germline V lookup: CDR1 MNHEY, CDR2 SVGEGT. Between the trimmed V and J ends, which lost 6 bases and 5 bases, there was a span of 13 bases. The CDR3 loop spans 13 amino acids. In DNA, the CDR3 is TGTGCCAGCAGCCCCGTCTTCCCCGAGACCCAGTACTTC. Its protein product is CASSPVFPETQYF.

V gene TRBV12-3 or TRBV12-4 combines with J gene TRBJ2-3; 12 bases line up with TRBD2. The V segment lost 6 bases and the J segment 6 bases; nucleotides outside the gene matches: 7. The CDR3 totals 15 residues. The CDR3 DNA follows: TGTGCCAGCAGGGCGACTAGCGGGAGTCATGATACGCAGTATTTT. This translates into CASRATSGSHDTQYF.

The genes are TRBV27 and TRBJ1-5; D remains unclear. Per the germline V gene, CDR1 is MNHEY and CDR2 is SMNVEV (reference sequence). Trimming shortened V by 0 bases and J by 4 bases, and 10 bases separated the two germline ends. This CDR3 is built from 15 residues. CDR3 sequence reads: CASSLSMSANQPQHF. The CDR3 region has the DNA TGTGCCAGCAGTTTATCGATGTCAGCAAATCAGCCCCAGCATTTT.

This clonotype was seen a few times. Here the CDR3 DNA reads TGCAGTGCTAGAACTCTAGCGGCTTACTACAATGAGCAGTTCTTC. It encodes CSARTLAAYYNEQFF. This chain links TRBV20-1 with TRBJ2-1; 7 bases are shared with TRBD2. CDR3 size: 15 residues. V lost 2 bases and J lost 3; bases outside the gene matches: 7. The germline gives CDR1 DFQATT, CDR2 SNEGSKA (reference sequence).

This clonotype was seen a few times. The rearrangement uses TRBV4-1 and TRBJ2-3; TRBD2 matches 12 bases. With 7 bases clipped from V and 10 bases from J, the junction kept 12 bases outside the gene matches. Germline CDR1 and CDR2: MGHRA and YSYEKL. The CDR3 spans 15 residues. In nucleotides, the CDR3 is TGCGCCAGCACCACAACCGGACTAGCGGGGTTCCCGCAGTATTTT. Protein: CASTTTGLAGFPQYF.

Written as DNA, the CDR3 is TGTGCCAGCAGAAAAGCCCGAACCGGGGAGCTGTTTTTT. Protein sequence: CASRKARTGELFF. The chain couples TRBV25-1 to TRBJ2-2; D uncertain. Germline lookup yields CDR1 MGHDK and CDR2 SYGVNS. Trimming pared 6 bases from V and 5 bases from J, leaving 10 bases between. The CDR3 totals 13 residues.

This clonotype was found many times. J is TRBJ2-7 and V is TRBV5-5; D call uncertain. Trimming left V 5 bases short and J 1 base short, with 10 bases between. The length of the CDR3 is 13 residues. CDR1 SGHKS and CDR2 YYEKEE come from the germline V gene (reference sequence). The CDR3 spells CASSSAGSYEQYF. The CDR3 nucleotides read TGTGCCAGCAGTTCTGCTGGTTCCTACGAGCAGTACTTC. The full variable domain, with the rest looked up from reference TRBV5-5 and TRBJ2-7, is DAGVTQSPTHLIKTRGQQVTLRCSPISGHKSVSWYQQVLGQGPQFIFQYYEKEERGRGNFPDRFSARQFPNYSSELNVNALLLGDSALYLCASSSAGSYEQYFGPGTRLTVT.

This clonotype has at least ten counts. This CDR3 reads CASSAGSEADTQYF. DNA for the CDR3: TGTGCCAGCAGTGCAGGGAGTGAGGCAGATACGCAGTATTTT. The gene calls are TRBV6-4 and TRBJ2-3; the D call may be TRBD1 or TRBD2 (5 bases each). Trimming stripped 4 bases from V and 4 bases from J, with 12 bases between. The CDR3 runs 14 residues. Germline lookup yields CDR1 MRHNA and CDR2 SNTAGT.

The rearrangement links TRBV9 to TRBJ2-3, with 11 bases aligning to TRBD2. Germline V CDR1 and CDR2: SGDLS, YYNGEE. This CDR3 spans 16 amino acids. V shed 3 bases and J 5 bases; nucleotides not matched to a gene: 8. This chain's CDR3 is CASSGSGRALVDTQYF. The DNA for the CDR3 is TGTGCCAGCAGCGGTAGCGGGAGGGCCCTCGTAGATACGCAGTATTTT.

This clonotype was picked up many times. V is TRBV5-6 and J is TRBJ2-1, with D uncertain. This CDR3 contains 13 residues. CDR1 SGHDT and CDR2 YYEEEE come from the germline V gene. V lost 4 bases, J lost 6 bases, and 11 bases lay in between. In nucleotides, the CDR3 is TGTGCCAGCAGCCTAGAGGTGGGCAATGAGCAGTTCTTC. Protein: CASSLEVGNEQFF.

This chain uses TRBV6-2 or TRBV6-3 with TRBJ2-7; TRBD1 matches at 9 bases. This CDR3 has 14 amino acids. The germline V gene encodes CDR1 MNHEY and CDR2 SVGEGT. V gave up 6 bases and J gave up 5 bases; unmatched junction bases: 8. CDR3 DNA sequence: TGTGCCAGCAGGAGCATCGGGACAGGGAACGAGCAGTACTTC. Amino acid sequence: CASRSIGTGNEQYF.

The chain has TRBV15 and TRBJ2-1; D gene unclear. The CDR3 covers 12 residues. Germline loops: CDR1 LNHNV, CDR2 YYDKDF (reference sequence). Trimming left V 1 base short and J 13 bases short, with 11 bases between. The CDR3: CATSRGEGPQFF. The CDR3 coding sequence is TGTGCCACCAGCAGAGGCGAAGGACCACAGTTCTTC. Drawing the rest from reference TRBV15 and TRBJ2-1, the complete variable domain is DAMVIQNPRYQVTQFGKPVTLSCSQTLNHNVMYWYQQKSSQAPKLLFHYYDKDFNNEADTPDNFQSRRPNTSFCFLDIRSPGLGDTAMYLCATSRGEGPQFFGPGTRLTVL.

This clonotype was recorded a few times. The rearrangement joins TRBV5-1 to TRBJ2-3; TRBD2 matches at 7 bases. J lost 2 bases, V lost 0 bases, and 3 bases had no gene match. CDR3 length: 15 amino acids. CDR1 is SGHRS, CDR2 YFSETQ, per germline. The CDR3 DNA reads as TGCGCCAGCAGCTTGGACGGGGACTACACAGATACGCAGTATTTT. Encoded protein: CASSLDGDYTDTQYF.

This clonotype showed up many times. V is TRBV5-5 and J is TRBJ2-1, with 7 positions matching TRBD1. This CDR3 spans 16 amino acids. Germline trimming cut 0 bases from V and 3 bases from J; bases unmatched to any gene: 6. Germline CDR1 reads SGHKS; CDR2 reads YYEKEE (reference sequence). The CDR3 sequence: CASSLVGQTYYNEQFF. The CDR3 bases are TGTGCCAGCAGCTTGGTGGGACAGACCTACTACAATGAGCAGTTCTTC. Full variable domain (missing parts from reference TRBV5-5 and TRBJ2-1): DAGVTQSPTHLIKTRGQQVTLRCSPISGHKSVSWYQQVLGQGPQFIFQYYEKEERGRGNFPDRFSARQFPNYSSELNVNALLLGDSALYLCASSLVGQTYYNEQFFGPGTRLTVL.

This clonotype was seen repeatedly, ten times or more. The chain has TRBV7-2 and TRBJ1-1; unclear D gene. Trimming shortened V by 4 bases and J by 1 base, and 10 bases separated the two germline ends. The length of the CDR3 is 14 residues. CDR1 is SGHTA, CDR2 FQGNSA, per germline. This chain's CDR3 is CASSSDRSNTEAFF. CDR3 nucleotide sequence: TGTGCCAGCAGCTCGGACCGATCGAACACTGAAGCTTTCTTT. The full variable domain, rest sourced from reference TRBV7-2 and TRBJ1-1, is GAGVSQSPSNKVTEKGKDVELRCDPISGHTALYWYRQSLGQGLEFLIYFQGNSAPDKSGLPSDRFSAERTGGSVSTLTIQRTQQEDSAVYLCASSSDRSNTEAFFGQGTRLTVV.

In this sample, this clonotype turned up a few times. The chain employs TRBV14 and TRBJ2-1; unclear D gene. Per the germline V gene, CDR1 is SGHDN and CDR2 is FVKESK. This CDR3 spans 15 amino acids. The ends were cut back, 10 bases at V and 2 bases at J, with 18 bases in the middle. The CDR3 DNA reads as TGTGCCACATCCTTAAGACAAACGCCCTACAATGAGCAGTTCTTC. It yields the protein CATSLRQTPYNEQFF. The whole variable domain, remainder taken from reference TRBV14 and TRBJ2-1, is EAGVTQFPSHSVIEKGQTVTLRCDPISGHDNLYWYRRVMGKEIKFLLHFVKESKQDESGMPNNRFLAERTGGTYSTLKVQPAELEDSGVYFCATSLRQTPYNEQFFGPGTRLTVL.

The J gene is TRBJ2-4, the V gene TRBV9; 7 positions match TRBD2. The ends lost 4 bases at V and 7 bases at J; junction bases unmatched: 14. Germline CDR1 SGDLS, CDR2 YYNGEE. The CDR3 runs 16 residues. CDR3 bases: TGTGCCAGCAGCCCAGACCGGGGGGAGGGCGGGAACATTCAGTACTTC. Translation gives CASSPDRGEGGNIQYF.